This T cell receptor (beta chain) was found in a study of T cell responses to AZD1222 COVID-19 vaccine. Study details: Second-dose intervals near 4 or 12 weeks were combined.

CDR1 SGDLS and CDR2 YYNGEE come from the germline V gene. Trimming took 6 bases from V and 2 from J, leaving 12 bases between them. The CDR3 is 13 residues long. Findings of the study overall: Two AZD1222 administrations were followed by greater Spike-specific TCR breadth and depth.

Measured with immunoSEQ multiplex PCR; TCRdb has only the in-frame clones, and not every one. The table shows about 120,000 clones, with about 88% occurring only once. Turning to this clone: The antigen is undetermined.

This receptor was taken from an adult in good health. The chain employs TRBV9 and TRBJ2-7; no definite D call. The source was peripheral blood, collected on day 0 of AZD1222 vaccination. The CDR3 DNA sequence: TGTGCCAGCACGGTGGCCAGAGCCTACGAGCAGTACTTC. It specifies CASTVARAYEQYF. Full variable domain (remainder filled in from reference TRBV9 and TRBJ2-7): DSGVTQTPKHLITATGQRVTLRCSPRSGDLSVYWYQQSLDQGLQFLIQYYNGEERAKGNILERFSAQQFPDLHSELNLSSLELGDSALYFCASTVARAYEQYFGPGTRLTVT.